This entry describes one T cell receptor beta chain. Germline CDR1 MNHNY, CDR2 SVGAGI (reference sequence). This CDR3 contains 15 residues. With 5 bases clipped from V and 6 bases from J, the junction kept 10 bases outside the gene matches. This entry comes from a study of blood T cell repertoires in COVID-19. Data came from immunoSEQ multiplex PCR; TCRdb stores just in-frame clones and leaves some out. The data contain around 26,000 clones, 82% of them singletons. This receptor was identified in a human donor in a cohort sampled during active COVID-19. Sequenced sample: peripheral blood. This chain connects TRBV6-6 to TRBJ2-4; 7 bases line up with TRBD2. CDR3 sequence: CASSGSASGTNIQYF. The CDR3 coding sequence is TGTGCCAGCAGTGGTTCGGCTAGCGGTACAAACATTCAGTACTTC.